This TCR beta chain was documented in a study of shared clonotypes between healthy human individuals. Overall study results and limits: The study's rarefaction showed incomplete sorted-subset sequencing despite large depth.

Healthy HIV-negative adults without recent acute infections or vaccinations served as donors. CDR3 length equals 15 residues. Trimming pared 2 bases from V and 3 bases from J, leaving 14 bases between. Per the germline V gene, CDR1 is SGHRS and CDR2 is YFSETQ. This clone was picked up one time. Its target is unknown. An assay was performed, and its level was deep. The protocol was immunoSEQ multiplex PCR, while the TCRdb copy is restricted to in-frame clones and leaves out a portion. The data contain 2 million to 2.5 million clones, under 97% of them singletons. Material: naive CD4+ T cells sorted from blood. Noted subset: CD45RA+ positively selected. The sequence derives from a man between 18 and 35 years old in good health. The rearrangement links TRBV5-1 to TRBJ2-5, with D perhaps matching TRBD1 (6 bases). The CDR3 region is CASSLIPAGEETQYF. CDR3 sequence (DNA): TGCGCCAGCAGCTTAATCCCGGCAGGGGAAGAGACCCAGTACTTC.